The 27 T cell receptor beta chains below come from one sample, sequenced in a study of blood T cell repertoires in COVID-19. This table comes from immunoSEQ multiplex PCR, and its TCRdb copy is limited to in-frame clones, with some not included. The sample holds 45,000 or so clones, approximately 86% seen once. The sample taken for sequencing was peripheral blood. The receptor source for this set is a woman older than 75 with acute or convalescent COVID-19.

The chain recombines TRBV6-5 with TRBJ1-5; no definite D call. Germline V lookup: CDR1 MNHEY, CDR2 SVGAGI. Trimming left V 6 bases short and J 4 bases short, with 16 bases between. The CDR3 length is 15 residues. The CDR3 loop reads CASRPGSGGNQPQHF. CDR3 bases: TGTGCCAGCAGACCGGGTTCGGGAGGGAATCAGCCCCAGCATTTT.

The CDR3 reads CAWSVGPSSYNEQFF. The CDR3 DNA reads as TGTGCCTGGAGTGTTGGGCCGAGCTCCTACAATGAGCAGTTCTTC. V is TRBV30 and J is TRBJ2-1, with D hard to call. The CDR3 sequence is 15 residues long. Deletions cut 0 bases from V and 0 bases from J, with 9 bases between. Per germline, CDR1 GTSNPN and CDR2 SVGIG (reference sequence).

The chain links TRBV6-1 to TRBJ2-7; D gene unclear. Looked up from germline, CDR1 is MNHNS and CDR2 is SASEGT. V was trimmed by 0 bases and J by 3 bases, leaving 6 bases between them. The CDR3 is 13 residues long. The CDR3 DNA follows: TGTGCCAGCAGTGAAGCGGAGATCTACGAGCAGTACTTC. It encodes CASSEAEIYEQYF.

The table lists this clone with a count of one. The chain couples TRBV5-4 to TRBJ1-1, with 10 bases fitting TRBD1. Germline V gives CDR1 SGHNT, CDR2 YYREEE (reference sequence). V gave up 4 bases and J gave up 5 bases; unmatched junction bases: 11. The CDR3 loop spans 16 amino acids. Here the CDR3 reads CASSQGQGLVRTEAFF. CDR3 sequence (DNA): TGTGCCAGCAGCCAGGGACAGGGGCTTGTGAGAACTGAAGCTTTCTTT.

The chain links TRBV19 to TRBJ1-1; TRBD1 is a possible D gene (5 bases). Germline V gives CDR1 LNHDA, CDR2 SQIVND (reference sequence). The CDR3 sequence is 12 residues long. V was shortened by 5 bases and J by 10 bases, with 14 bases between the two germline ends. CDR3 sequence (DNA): TGTGCCAGTAGTCCTCTGGGGCAAAGAGCTTTCTTT. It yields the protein CASSPLGQRAFF.

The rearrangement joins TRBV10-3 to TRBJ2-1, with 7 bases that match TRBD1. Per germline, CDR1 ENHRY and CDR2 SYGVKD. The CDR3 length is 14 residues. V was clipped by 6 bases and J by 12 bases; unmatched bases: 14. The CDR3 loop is CAIRQGTLLQGQFF. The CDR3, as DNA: TGTGCCATCAGACAGGGGACACTTTTACAAGGGCAGTTCTTC.

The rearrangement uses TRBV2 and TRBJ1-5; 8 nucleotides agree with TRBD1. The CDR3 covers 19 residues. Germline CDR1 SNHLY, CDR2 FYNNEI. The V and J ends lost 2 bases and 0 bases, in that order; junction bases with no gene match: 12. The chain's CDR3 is CASSERDRGLTYSNQPQHF. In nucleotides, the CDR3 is TGTGCCAGCAGTGAACGAGACAGGGGACTTACATATAGCAATCAGCCCCAGCATTTT.

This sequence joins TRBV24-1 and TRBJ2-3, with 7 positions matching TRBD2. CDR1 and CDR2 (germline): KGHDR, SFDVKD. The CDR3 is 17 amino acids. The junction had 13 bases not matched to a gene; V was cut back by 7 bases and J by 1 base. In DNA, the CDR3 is TGTGCCACCAGGCCCGGGGAGGGAAGAGCTGGCACAGATACGCAGTATTTT. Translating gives CATRPGEGRAGTDTQYF.

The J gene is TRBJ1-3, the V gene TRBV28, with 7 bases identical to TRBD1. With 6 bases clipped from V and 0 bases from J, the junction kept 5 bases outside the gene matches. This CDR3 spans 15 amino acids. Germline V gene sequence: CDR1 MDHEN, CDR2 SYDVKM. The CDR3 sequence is CASSGQAFSGNTIYF. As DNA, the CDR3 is TGTGCCAGCAGCGGACAGGCATTCTCTGGAAACACCATATATTTT.

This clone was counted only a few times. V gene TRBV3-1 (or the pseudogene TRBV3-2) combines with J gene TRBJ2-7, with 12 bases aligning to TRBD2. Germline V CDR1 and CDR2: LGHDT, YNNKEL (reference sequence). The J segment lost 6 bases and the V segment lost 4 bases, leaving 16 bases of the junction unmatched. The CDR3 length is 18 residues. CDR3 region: CASSPPPPGLAGTSEQYF. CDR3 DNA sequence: TGTGCCAGCAGCCCCCCTCCACCCGGACTAGCGGGGACCTCCGAGCAGTACTTC.

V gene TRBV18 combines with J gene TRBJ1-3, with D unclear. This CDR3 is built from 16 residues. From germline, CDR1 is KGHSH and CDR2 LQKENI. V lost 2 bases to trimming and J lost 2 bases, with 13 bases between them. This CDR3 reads CASSPSKGDTGNTIYF. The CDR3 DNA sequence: TGTGCCAGCTCACCATCGAAGGGAGACACTGGAAACACCATATATTTT. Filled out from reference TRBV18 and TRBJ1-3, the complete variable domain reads NAGVMQNPRHLVRRRGQEARLRCSPMKGHSHVYWYRQLPEEGLKFMVYLQKENIIDESGMPKERFSAEFPKEGPSILRIQQVVRGDSAAYFCASSPSKGDTGNTIYFGEGSWLTVV.

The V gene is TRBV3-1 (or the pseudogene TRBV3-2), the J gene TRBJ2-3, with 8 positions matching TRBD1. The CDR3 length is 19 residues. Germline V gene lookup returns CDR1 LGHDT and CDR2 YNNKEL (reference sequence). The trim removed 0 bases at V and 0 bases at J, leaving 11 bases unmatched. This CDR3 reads CASSQEPRTGLFSTDTQYF. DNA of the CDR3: TGTGCCAGCAGCCAAGAACCCAGGACAGGGCTTTTTAGCACAGATACGCAGTATTTT.

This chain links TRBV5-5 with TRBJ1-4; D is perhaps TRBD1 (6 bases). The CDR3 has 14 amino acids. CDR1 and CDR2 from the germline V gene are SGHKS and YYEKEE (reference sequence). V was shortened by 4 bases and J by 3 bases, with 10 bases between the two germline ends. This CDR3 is CASSRQVSNEKLFF. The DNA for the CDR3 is TGTGCCAGCAGCCGACAGGTTTCTAATGAAAAACTGTTTTTT.

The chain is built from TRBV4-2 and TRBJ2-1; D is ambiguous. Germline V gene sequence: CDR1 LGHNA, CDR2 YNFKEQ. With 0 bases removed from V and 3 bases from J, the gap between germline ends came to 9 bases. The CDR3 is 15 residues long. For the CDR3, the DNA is TGTGCCAGCAGCCAAGATCGAGCCGTCTACAATGAGCAGTTCTTC. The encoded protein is CASSQDRAVYNEQFF.

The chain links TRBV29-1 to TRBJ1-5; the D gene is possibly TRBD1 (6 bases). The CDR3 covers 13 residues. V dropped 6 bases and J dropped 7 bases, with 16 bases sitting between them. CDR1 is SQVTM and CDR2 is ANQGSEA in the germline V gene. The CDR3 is CSVQEGVNQPQHF. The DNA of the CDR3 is TGCAGCGTCCAAGAGGGGGTAAACCAGCCCCAGCATTTT.

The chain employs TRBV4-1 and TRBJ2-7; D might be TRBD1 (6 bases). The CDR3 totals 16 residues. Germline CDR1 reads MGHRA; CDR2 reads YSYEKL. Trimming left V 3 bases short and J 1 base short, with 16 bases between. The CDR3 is CASSQAHTDRSYEQYF. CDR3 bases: TGCGCCAGCAGCCAGGCACACACCGACAGGTCCTACGAGCAGTACTTC.

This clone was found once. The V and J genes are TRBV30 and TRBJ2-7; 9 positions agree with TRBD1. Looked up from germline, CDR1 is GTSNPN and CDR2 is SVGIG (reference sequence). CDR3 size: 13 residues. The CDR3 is CAGSLGQGVEQYF. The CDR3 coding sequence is TGTGCGGGGAGCTTGGGACAGGGTGTCGAGCAGTACTTC.

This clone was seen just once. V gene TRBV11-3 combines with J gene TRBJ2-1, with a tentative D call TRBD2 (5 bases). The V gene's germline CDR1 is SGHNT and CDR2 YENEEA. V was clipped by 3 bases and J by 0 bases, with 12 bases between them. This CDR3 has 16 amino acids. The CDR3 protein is CASSFSETSSYNEQFF. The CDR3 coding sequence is TGTGCCAGCAGCTTTAGCGAAACGAGCTCCTACAATGAGCAGTTCTTC.

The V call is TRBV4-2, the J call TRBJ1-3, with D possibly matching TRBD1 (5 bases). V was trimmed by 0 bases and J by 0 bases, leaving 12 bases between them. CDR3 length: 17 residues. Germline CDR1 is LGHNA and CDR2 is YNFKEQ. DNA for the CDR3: TGTGCCAGCAGCCAAGAAGGGGCCATATTCTCTGGAAACACCATATATTTT. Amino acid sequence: CASSQEGAIFSGNTIYF.

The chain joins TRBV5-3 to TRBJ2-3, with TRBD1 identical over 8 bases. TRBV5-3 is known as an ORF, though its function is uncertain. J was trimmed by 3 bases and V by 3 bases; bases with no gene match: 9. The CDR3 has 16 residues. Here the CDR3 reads CARSCGQGKGTDTQYF. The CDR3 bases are TGTGCCAGAAGCTGCGGACAGGGAAAAGGAACAGATACGCAGTATTTT.

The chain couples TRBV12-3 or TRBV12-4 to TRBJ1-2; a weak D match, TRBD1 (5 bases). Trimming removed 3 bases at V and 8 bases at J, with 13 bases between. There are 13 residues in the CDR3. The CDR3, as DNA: TGTGCCAGCAGTTTTGGTTTAGGGGTCGGCTACACCTTC. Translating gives CASSFGLGVGYTF.

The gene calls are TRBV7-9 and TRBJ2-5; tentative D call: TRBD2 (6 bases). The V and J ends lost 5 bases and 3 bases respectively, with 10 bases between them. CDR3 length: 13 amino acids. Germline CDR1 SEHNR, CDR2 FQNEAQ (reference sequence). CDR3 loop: CASSVREKETQYF. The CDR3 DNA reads TGTGCCAGCAGCGTCCGGGAGAAAGAGACCCAGTACTTC.

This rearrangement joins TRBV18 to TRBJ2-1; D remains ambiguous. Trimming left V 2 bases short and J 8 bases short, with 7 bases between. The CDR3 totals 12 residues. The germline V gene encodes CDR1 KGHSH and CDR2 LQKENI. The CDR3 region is CASSPNVDEQFF. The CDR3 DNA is TGTGCCAGCTCACCAAACGTAGATGAGCAGTTCTTC.

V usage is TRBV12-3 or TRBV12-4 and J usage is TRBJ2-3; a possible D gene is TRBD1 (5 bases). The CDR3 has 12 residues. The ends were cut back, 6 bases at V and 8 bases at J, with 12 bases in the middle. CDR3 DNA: TGTGCCAGCAGCTGGACACACGTTACGCAGTATTTT. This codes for CASSWTHVTQYF.

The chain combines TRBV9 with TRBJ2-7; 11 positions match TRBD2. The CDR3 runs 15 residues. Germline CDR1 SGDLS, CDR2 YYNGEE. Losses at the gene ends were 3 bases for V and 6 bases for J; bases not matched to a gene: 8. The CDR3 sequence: CASSALTSGSSEQYF. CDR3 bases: TGTGCCAGCAGCGCCCTAACTAGCGGGAGTAGCGAGCAGTACTTC.

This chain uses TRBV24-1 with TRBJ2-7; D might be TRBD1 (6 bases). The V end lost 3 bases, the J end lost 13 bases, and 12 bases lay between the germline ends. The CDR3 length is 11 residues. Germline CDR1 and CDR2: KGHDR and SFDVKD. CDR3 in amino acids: CATSDGTMVYF. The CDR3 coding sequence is TGTGCCACCAGTGATGGGACAATGGTCTACTTC.

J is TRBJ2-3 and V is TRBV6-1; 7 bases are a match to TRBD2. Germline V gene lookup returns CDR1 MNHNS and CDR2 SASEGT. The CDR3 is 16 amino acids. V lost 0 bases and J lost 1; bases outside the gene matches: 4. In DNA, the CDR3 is TGTGCCAGCAGTGAAGCGCCCCTAGCGGGCACAGATACGCAGTATTTT. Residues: CASSEAPLAGTDTQYF.